The next 5 T cell receptor beta chains were all read from a single sample in a study of shared clonotypes between healthy human individuals. Repertoires were generated with immunoSEQ multiplex PCR, while TCRdb's copy carries only in-frame clones and drops some. The sample records 600,000 to 750,000 clones, about 78% being singletons. Sequencing was performed on memory CD4+ T cells sorted from blood. Regarding subset: CD45RA-negative fraction. The origin of the receptors is a woman aged 25 to 39 in good health.

CDR3 sequence: CAIKKAGVENEQYF. The CDR3 DNA reads as TGTGCCATCAAGAAGGCGGGAGTAGAAAACGAGCAGTACTTC. The rearrangement joins TRBV10-3 to TRBJ2-7; 7 nucleotides line up with TRBD2. The junction had 11 bases not matched to a gene; V was cut back by 7 bases and J by 5 bases. CDR3 size: 14 residues. Germline V gene sequence: CDR1 ENHRY, CDR2 SYGVKD.

V gene TRBV5-1 combines with J gene TRBJ2-3; tentatively, D is TRBD2 (5 bases). The V gene's germline CDR1 is SGHRS and CDR2 YFSETQ. V lost 6 bases to trimming and J lost 3 bases, with 14 bases between them. The CDR3 loop spans 14 amino acids. The CDR3 here is CASKLAPSTDTQYF. CDR3 in DNA: TGCGCCAGCAAGTTAGCGCCTTCAACAGATACGCAGTATTTT.

The chain is built from TRBV28 and TRBJ1-1, with D perhaps TRBD1 (5 bases). CDR3 length: 14 residues. The V and J ends lost 1 base and 2 bases respectively, with 8 bases between them. Germline assignment: CDR1 MDHEN and CDR2 SYDVKM. The CDR3 here is CASSLYRSNTEAFF. CDR3 sequence (DNA): TGTGCCAGCAGTTTATACAGGAGTAACACTGAAGCTTTCTTT.

This clone occurred many times. This rearrangement joins TRBV5-1 to TRBJ1-2; 11 bases line up with TRBD1. Germline lookup yields CDR1 SGHRS and CDR2 YFSETQ. This CDR3 region has 15 residues. J was trimmed by 7 bases and V by 4 bases; bases with no gene match: 9. CDR3 sequence: CASSPWTGGVPGYTF. In DNA form, the CDR3 reads TGCGCCAGCAGCCCCTGGACAGGGGGCGTTCCTGGCTACACCTTC. Together with reference TRBV5-1 and TRBJ1-2, the CDR3 gives the full variable domain: KAGVTQTPRYLIKTRGQQVTLSCSPISGHRSVSWYQQTPGQGLQFLFEYFSETQRNKGNFPGRFSGRQFSNSRSEMNVSTLELGDSALYLCASSPWTGGVPGYTFGSGTRLTVV.

This sequence joins TRBV28 and TRBJ2-7; TRBD2 matches 7 bases. Germline lookup yields CDR1 MDHEN and CDR2 SYDVKM. The CDR3 has 14 residues. V lost 6 bases, J lost 2 bases, and 7 bases stayed unmatched. The CDR3 DNA reads as TGTGCCAGCAGGCTGAGCGGGACGGCCTACGAGCAGTACTTC. Its translation: CASRLSGTAYEQYF.